These 4 T cell receptor beta chains came from one sample sequenced in a study of radiotherapy plus CTLA-4 blockade in lung cancer. This table comes from immunoSEQ multiplex PCR, and its TCRdb copy is limited to in-frame clones, with some not included. The data show roughly 57,000 clones, with approximately 84% seen just once and 5% to 6.5% held by the top ten. The specimen was peripheral blood, collected from a patient treated with radiotherapy plus ipilimumab. Source of these receptors: a human donor with non-small cell lung cancer whose response to radiotherapy plus ipilimumab could not be evaluated.

The chain carries TRBV25-1 and TRBJ1-2; tentatively, D is TRBD1 (6 bases). Trimming removed 4 bases at V and 3 bases at J, with 18 bases between. CDR1 and CDR2 (germline): MGHDK, SYGVNS. CDR3 length: 16 amino acids. The CDR3 sequence is CASSAGARGSDYGYTF. The DNA for the CDR3 is TGTGCCAGCAGTGCTGGGGCTAGGGGGAGTGACTATGGCTACACCTTC.

The rearrangement uses TRBV11-2 and TRBJ2-7, with D possibly TRBD2 on 6 matching bases. The germline V gene has CDR1 SGHAT and CDR2 FQNNGV. The V gene lost 4 bases and the J gene lost 3 bases, with 13 bases spanning the gap. The CDR3 is 14 residues long. Here the CDR3 DNA reads TGTGCCAGCAGCTCAGTGACTAGGGGCTACGAGCAGTACTTC. This gives the protein CASSSVTRGYEQYF.

The chain combines TRBV10-3 with TRBJ2-2; D is possibly TRBD2 (6 bases). Trimming took off 2 bases at V and 5 bases at J, with 12 bases between the two ends. Germline CDR1 and CDR2: ENHRY and SYGVKD. CDR3 length equals 15 residues. CDR3 amino acids: CAISEAERATGELFF. In DNA form, the CDR3 reads TGTGCCATCAGTGAGGCCGAGCGGGCGACCGGGGAGCTGTTTTTT.

The chain employs TRBV7-2 and TRBJ2-7; 7 bases are shared with TRBD2. Germline values: CDR1 SGHTA, CDR2 FQGNSA. This CDR3 has 14 amino acids. V gave up 5 bases and J gave up 2 bases; unmatched junction bases: 6. The CDR3 spells CASSARDYTYEQYF. DNA of the CDR3: TGTGCCAGCAGCGCTCGGGACTATACCTACGAGCAGTACTTC. The full variable domain, its missing parts supplied by reference TRBV7-2 and TRBJ2-7, is GAGVSQSPSNKVTEKGKDVELRCDPISGHTALYWYRQSLGQGLEFLIYFQGNSAPDKSGLPSDRFSAERTGGSVSTLTIQRTQQEDSAVYLCASSARDYTYEQYFGPGTRLTVT.